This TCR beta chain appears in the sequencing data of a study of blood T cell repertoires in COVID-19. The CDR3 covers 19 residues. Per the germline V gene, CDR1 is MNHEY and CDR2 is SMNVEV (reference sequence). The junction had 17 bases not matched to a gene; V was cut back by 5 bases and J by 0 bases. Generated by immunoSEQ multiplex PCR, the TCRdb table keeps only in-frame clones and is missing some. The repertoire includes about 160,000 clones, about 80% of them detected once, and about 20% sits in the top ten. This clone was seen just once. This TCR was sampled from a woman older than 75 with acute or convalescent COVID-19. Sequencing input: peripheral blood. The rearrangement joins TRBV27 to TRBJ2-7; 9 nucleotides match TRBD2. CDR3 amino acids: CASSPHRGPSGTGSYEQYF. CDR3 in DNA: TGTGCCAGCAGTCCCCACAGGGGCCCTAGCGGGACCGGCTCCTACGAGCAGTACTTC.